This T cell receptor beta chain comes out of a study of shared clonotypes between healthy human individuals. In the study overall: A donor's plate count was three for CD4 naive and three for CD4 memory; CD8 naive had two and CD8 memory one. Study outcomes and limitations: Naive subsets usually exceeded memory subsets in estimated richness. Among a handful of donors, approximately 5% of naive CD4 clonotypes were found in common.

Regarding this clone: Its target is not known.

The CDR3 totals 14 residues. Germline-derived CDR1 and CDR2 are LNHDA and SQIVND (reference sequence). V was trimmed by 4 bases and J by 5 bases, leaving 14 bases between them. The deep-level immunoSEQ assay was used. Sequencing used immunoSEQ multiplex PCR; TCRdb keeps in-frame clones, though not all of them. There are about a million clones in the sample; roughly 75% occur only once, and approximately 1.5% lies in the top ten. Sequencing used memory CD4+ T cells sorted from blood. Subset noted: CD45RA-negative fraction. The clonotype originates from a man younger than 35 in good health. The rearrangement links TRBV19 to TRBJ1-2; the D gene is possibly TRBD1 (6 bases). The CDR3 nucleotides are TGTGCCAGTAGTAGGGGTGGCAGGGGATATGGCTACACCTTC. Translated, it gives CASSRGGRGYGYTF.